This T cell receptor beta chain was observed in a study of blood T cell repertoires in COVID-19. Some clones are missing from TCRdb's copy, which holds only in-frame ones; the method was immunoSEQ multiplex PCR. The sample records some 130,000 clones, over 80% being singletons. The cohort comprised adults aged about 18 to 90 years residing in approximately 22 US areas. All recovered Cohort 3 donors got two negative PCRs, got clearance, or saw symptom resolution. This CDR3 spans 13 amino acids. Trimming left V 3 bases short and J 7 bases short, with 10 bases between. Germline CDR1 LNHDA, CDR2 SQIVND (reference sequence).

Sample: PBMCs or T cells enriched from blood (not recorded which). The origin of this receptor is a man aged 25 to 40 who had recovered from COVID-19. The chain links TRBV19 to TRBJ2-1, with a tentative D call TRBD2 (5 bases). The CDR3 loop reads CASSIVEGNEQFF. CDR3 DNA: TGTGCCAGTAGTATCGTCGAGGGAAATGAGCAGTTCTTC.